This TCR beta chain was identified in a study of blood T cell repertoires in COVID-19. Overall study context: Sources were T cells, B-cell-depleted T cells, or PBMCs; the material itself was cDNA or gDNA.

How the authors handled the data: Reference gene primer amplification gave estimated nucleated cell counts. TCRdb keeps only in-frame clones here, not all; method: immunoSEQ multiplex PCR. That table is the source of V, J and clone size, and D and trimming were worked out from the DNA. The table includes roughly 260,000 clones, around nine tenths detected once. The specimen was peripheral blood. The receptor's source is a woman aged 40-49 years who had recovered from COVID-19.

The DNA for the CDR3 is TGTGCCAGCAGCGGGACGACAGGGCTGAGCTCCTACAATGAGCAGTTCTTC. This gives the protein CASSGTTGLSSYNEQFF. The chain joins TRBV5-6 to TRBJ2-1, with 7 bases aligning to TRBD1. The CDR3 has 17 residues. V was pared by 4 bases and J by 0 bases, with 10 bases of the junction left unmatched. From germline, CDR1 is SGHDT and CDR2 YYEEEE.